The clone carrying this T cell receptor (beta chain) showed up many times. The target antigen is unknown. The data belong to a study of spatial heterogeneity in lung cancer. About the research overall: Compared with alpha-chain sequences, beta-chain sequences were consistently detected in greater numbers. The mean occurrence of each unique TCR and UMI combination in raw reads exceeded ten. Notes on the study in general: Resection blood, more than follow-up blood, showed ubiquitous expanded tumor TCRs.

This sample's time point: sample taken at primary tumor resection. Extraction of whole RNA from tumor, nontumor lung or frozen PBMC preceded unsorted sequencing. Every individual TCR cDNA molecule carried its own unique molecular identifier, which allowed correction of PCR and sequencing errors. TCRdb passed the 5' RACE reads through MiXCR, listing each CDR3 protein once. The sample has more than 30,000 distinct CDR3 sequences, roughly 6% seen once. This TCR was recovered from a male donor with early-stage non-small cell lung cancer. The sequencing used PBMCs, collected at surgery.

Written as DNA, the CDR3 is TGTGCCAGCAGCCAAGATATAAGCGGGGGGGCCCCAGATACGCAGTATTTT. Its protein is CASSQDISGGAPDTQYF. This chain uses TRBV4-2 with TRBJ2-3, with 10 bases lining up with TRBD2. V was clipped by 0 bases and J by 4 bases; unmatched bases: 7. This CDR3 has 17 residues. CDR1 and CDR2 from the germline V gene are LGHNA and YNFKEQ.